This entry lists 30 T cell receptor beta chains sequenced from one sample in a study of blood T cell repertoires in COVID-19. TCRdb keeps only in-frame clones here, not all; method: immunoSEQ multiplex PCR. In the table there are some 200,000 clones, roughly 90% of which are singletons. Sequenced: PBMCs or T cells enriched from blood (not recorded which). These receptor sequences come from a woman aged 40 to 55 with acute COVID-19.

J is TRBJ2-7 and V is TRBV6-6; TRBD1 aligns across 11 bases. V shed 6 bases, J shed 6 bases, and the junction held 10 bases outside the gene matches. Germline V gene sequence: CDR1 MNHNY, CDR2 SVGAGI (reference sequence). The CDR3 covers 15 residues. The CDR3 reads CASRPSDRGLGEQYV. The DNA for the CDR3 is TGTGCCAGCAGACCTTCGGACAGGGGGCTGGGCGAGCAGTACGTC.

The CDR3 sequence is CASSQPGQGAEQYF. For the CDR3, the DNA is TGTGCCAGCAGCCAGCCGGGACAGGGGGCCGAGCAGTACTTC. J is TRBJ2-7 and V is TRBV3-1 (or the pseudogene TRBV3-2); TRBD1 aligns across 12 bases. V was pared by 3 bases and J by 6 bases, with 3 bases of the junction left unmatched. The CDR3 length is 14 residues. Germline V CDR1 and CDR2: LGHDT, YNNKEL (reference sequence).

The chain uses TRBV2 and TRBJ2-1; TRBD1 matches at 9 bases. The CDR3 is made up of 15 amino acids. V shed 2 bases and J 7 bases; nucleotides not matched to a gene: 6. Germline CDR1 and CDR2: SNHLY and FYNNEI. CDR3 in DNA: TGTGCCAGCAGTGAATACAGGGGGCGCAGGAATGAGCAGTTCTTC. This sequence encodes CASSEYRGRRNEQFF.

This clone was detected only once. CDR3 sequence (DNA): TGTGCCAGCAGTTTACAGGTAAACACTGAAGCTTTCTTT. It codes for CASSLQVNTEAFF. The rearrangement joins TRBV27 to TRBJ1-1; D not certain. From germline, CDR1 is MNHEY and CDR2 SMNVEV (reference sequence). The V end lost 2 bases, the J end lost 2 bases, and 6 bases lay between the germline ends. The CDR3 totals 13 residues.

V and J are TRBV6-5 and TRBJ1-2; a weak D match, TRBD1 (6 bases). The CDR3 runs to 14 residues. Germline V gene sequence: CDR1 MNHEY, CDR2 SVGAGI. The V gene lost 6 bases and the J gene lost 0 bases, with 11 bases spanning the gap. CDR3 nucleotides: TGTGCCAGCAGGCAACAGGGAACTAACTATGGCTACACCTTC. This sequence encodes CASRQQGTNYGYTF.

V usage is TRBV7-2 and J usage is TRBJ1-1, with TRBD1 matching 7 bases. With 9 bases clipped from V and 1 base from J, the junction kept 5 bases outside the gene matches. This CDR3 is built from 13 residues. Germline loops: CDR1 SGHTA, CDR2 FQGNSA. CDR3: CASRGGSNTEAFF. The CDR3 DNA sequence: TGTGCCAGTAGAGGGGGCTCGAACACTGAAGCTTTCTTT. Full variable domain (missing parts from reference TRBV7-2 and TRBJ1-1): GAGVSQSPSNKVTEKGKDVELRCDPISGHTALYWYRQSLGQGLEFLIYFQGNSAPDKSGLPSDRFSAERTGGSVSTLTIQRTQQEDSAVYLCASRGGSNTEAFFGQGTRLTVV.

Concerning this clone itself: No DNA is shown, since the ends of the CDR3 on it are uncertain; the CDR3 is the one TCRdb lists. CDR3 loop: CASSLYDFRGVTEAFF. This chain uses TRBV28 with TRBJ1-1. In germline, CDR1 is MDHEN, CDR2 SYDVKM. With termini counted, the CDR3 has 16 amino acids.

The V call is TRBV9, the J call TRBJ1-2, with D possibly TRBD1 on 5 matching bases. Trimming stripped 3 bases from V and 7 bases from J, with 22 bases between. The CDR3 is made up of 16 amino acids. Per the germline V gene, CDR1 is SGDLS and CDR2 is YYNGEE. In DNA, the CDR3 is TGTGCCAGCAGCGCTCGAATGGGGCAGCCGGGGGGTGGCTACACCTTC. As protein: CASSARMGQPGGGYTF.

The J gene is TRBJ2-3, the V gene TRBV6-5; TRBD1 might be the D (5 bases). The CDR3 is 15 residues long. Trimming removed 5 bases from V and 1 base from J, with 13 bases in between. Germline assignment: CDR1 MNHEY and CDR2 SVGAGI. The CDR3 sequence is CASSRTGYRTDTQYF. Written as DNA, the CDR3 is TGTGCCAGCAGTCGAACAGGCTATCGCACAGATACGCAGTATTTT.

This clone was counted only a few times. V is TRBV11-2 and J is TRBJ1-2; weak D call: TRBD1 (5 bases). Trimming removed 5 bases from V and 7 bases from J, with 11 bases in between. This CDR3 comprises 12 residues. Germline values: CDR1 SGHAT, CDR2 FQNNGV. For the CDR3, the DNA is TGTGCCAGCAGCCGGGGAGGGGCTGGCTACACCTTC. Translated, it gives CASSRGGAGYTF. Filled out from reference TRBV11-2 and TRBJ1-2, the complete variable domain reads EAGVAQSPRYKIIEKRQSVAFWCNPISGHATLYWYQQILGQGPKLLIQFQNNGVVDDSQLPKDRFSAERLKGVDSTLKIQPAKLEDSAVYLCASSRGGAGYTFGSGTRLTVV.

This chain uses TRBV6-1 with TRBJ1-6; 10 nucleotides line up with TRBD1. The CDR3 contains 17 residues. Germline V gene lookup returns CDR1 MNHNS and CDR2 SASEGT. J was trimmed by 3 bases and V by 2 bases; bases with no gene match: 4. The CDR3 DNA is TGTGCCAGCAGTGAACCGACAGGGGGCATCTATAATTCACCCCTCCACTTT. Its translation: CASSEPTGGIYNSPLHF.

The chain joins TRBV4-3 to TRBJ1-1, with 7 positions matching TRBD1. The V and J ends lost 0 bases and 4 bases, in that order; junction bases with no gene match: 5. Germline assignment: CDR1 LGHNA and CDR2 YSLEER. There are 15 residues in the CDR3. The CDR3 nucleotides read TGCGCCAGCAGCCAAGAAGGTCCAGGGGGCACTGAAGCTTTCTTT. Protein sequence: CASSQEGPGGTEAFF.

This clone was observed once. The genes are TRBV21-1 and TRBJ2-2; TRBD2, the table's D call, lacks a check against the DNA. TRBV21-1 is annotated as a pseudogene. The CDR3 extends over 13 amino acids. CDR3 in amino acids: CASIPGNTGELFF. CDR3 nucleotides: TGTGCCAGCATTCCCGGGAACACCGGGGAGCTGTTTTTT.

The J gene is TRBJ2-3, the V gene TRBV15, with D unclear. The germline V gene encodes CDR1 LNHNV and CDR2 YYDKDF (reference sequence). The CDR3 is 13 residues long. V lost 1 base, J lost 5 bases, and 7 bases lay in between. The CDR3, as DNA: TGTGCCACCAGCAGAGTCATACAAGATACGCAGTATTTT. Protein: CATSRVIQDTQYF. Full variable domain (outside the CDR3, taken from reference TRBV15 and TRBJ2-3): DAMVIQNPRYQVTQFGKPVTLSCSQTLNHNVMYWYQQKSSQAPKLLFHYYDKDFNNEADTPDNFQSRRPNTSFCFLDIRSPGLGDTAMYLCATSRVIQDTQYFGPGTRLTVL.

This clone was recorded a few times. The J gene is TRBJ1-3, the V gene TRBV9; D gene ambiguous. The ends were cut back, 4 bases at V and 4 bases at J, with 12 bases in the middle. Germline assignment: CDR1 SGDLS and CDR2 YYNGEE. The CDR3 has 14 residues. The DNA for the CDR3 is TGTGCCAGCAGCCCTTCCCTCAGGGGAAACACCATATATTTT. It specifies CASSPSLRGNTIYF.

The rearrangement links TRBV7-9 to TRBJ2-2; D possibly corresponds to TRBD1 (5 bases). This CDR3 spans 15 amino acids. In germline, CDR1 is SEHNR, CDR2 FQNEAQ (reference sequence). Trimming removed 3 bases from V and 5 bases from J, with 13 bases in between. Here the CDR3 reads CASSFKTEGTGELFF. The CDR3 coding sequence is TGTGCCAGCAGCTTTAAGACAGAAGGGACCGGGGAGCTGTTTTTT.

This clone has just one count. This chain joins TRBV7-3 and TRBJ2-3; 7 bases match TRBD2. The CDR3 extends over 14 amino acids. Germline V CDR1 and CDR2: SGHTA, FQGTGA. Germline trimming cut 5 bases from V and 3 bases from J; bases unmatched to any gene: 5. The CDR3 DNA reads TGTGCCAGCAGCGGGAGCGGGGTAACAGATACGCAGTATTTT. It is translated as CASSGSGVTDTQYF.

The chain uses TRBV5-1 and TRBJ2-3; TRBD2 might be the D (5 bases). Germline CDR1 is SGHRS and CDR2 is YFSETQ. The V end lost 2 bases, the J end lost 0 bases, and 7 bases lay between the germline ends. This CDR3 comprises 14 residues. In nucleotides, the CDR3 is TGCGCCAGCAGCTTAGACTACAGCACAGATACGCAGTATTTT. This encodes CASSLDYSTDTQYF.

This clone was seen more than once but under ten times. The rearrangement links TRBV18 to TRBJ1-6; D is possibly TRBD1 (6 bases). CDR1 and CDR2 (germline): KGHSH, LQKENI. This CDR3 contains 17 residues. V lost 3 bases and J 6 bases, leaving 18 bases between the germline ends. This CDR3 reads CASSPLQGDASNSPLHF. The CDR3 DNA sequence: TGTGCCAGCTCACCGCTACAGGGAGATGCTTCTAATTCACCCCTCCACTTT.

The chain is built from TRBV6-2 or TRBV6-3 and TRBJ1-5; D may be TRBD1 (5 bases). This CDR3 is 16 amino acids long. Germline CDR1 and CDR2: MNHEY and SVGEGT. Trimming took 0 bases from V and 4 from J, leaving 13 bases between them. CDR3 nucleotide sequence: TGTGCCAGCAGTTACTCGATTAGGGCAGGGAATCAGCCCCAGCATTTT. Amino acids: CASSYSIRAGNQPQHF.

The J gene is TRBJ1-2, the V gene TRBV5-1; 8 nucleotides match TRBD1. Looked up from germline, CDR1 is SGHRS and CDR2 is YFSETQ. This CDR3 is built from 15 residues. Losses at the gene ends were 2 bases for V and 0 bases for J; bases not matched to a gene: 3. The CDR3 region is CASSFGDRPNYGYTF. CDR3 bases: TGCGCCAGCAGCTTCGGGGACAGGCCTAACTATGGCTACACCTTC.

This clone was observed once. The chain recombines TRBV18 with TRBJ1-2; TRBD1 aligns across 7 bases. In germline, CDR1 is KGHSH, CDR2 LQKENI. This CDR3 is built from 17 residues. With 4 bases clipped from V and 8 bases from J, the junction kept 19 bases outside the gene matches. The CDR3 DNA reads TGTGCCAGCTCACTGTTGCTGATCCCCGGGACAGTCTCCGGCTACACCTTC. Translated, it gives CASSLLLIPGTVSGYTF.

The chain is built from TRBV5-1 and TRBJ2-1; 13 bases map to TRBD2. This CDR3 spans 16 amino acids. V lost 3 bases, J lost 9 bases, and 9 bases stayed unmatched. CDR1 is SGHRS, CDR2 YFSETQ, per germline. As DNA, the CDR3 is TGCGCCAGCAGCTCACTAGCGGGGGGGCCTATTACTGAGCAGTTCTTC. Its protein is CASSSLAGGPITEQFF.

The rearrangement joins TRBV7-6 to TRBJ1-1; no definite D call. V shed 1 base and J shed 5 bases, with 14 bases lying between them. Germline values: CDR1 SGHVS, CDR2 FNYEAQ. The CDR3 extends over 15 amino acids. The CDR3 coding sequence is TGTGCCAGCAGCTTAGTATCTGGCGGGCTTACTGAAGCTTTCTTT. It yields the protein CASSLVSGGLTEAFF.

CDR3 bases: TGCGCCAGCAGCCAAGGGCCCGCGGCTAATGAAAAACTGTTTTTT. Its translation is CASSQGPAANEKLFF. The chain is built from TRBV4-3 and TRBJ1-4; D gene ambiguous. The CDR3 consists of 15 residues. Germline V gene sequence: CDR1 LGHNA, CDR2 YSLEER. V was shortened by 1 base and J by 3 bases, with 9 bases between the two germline ends.

V gene TRBV5-4 combines with J gene TRBJ2-1; D unclear. This CDR3 region has 14 residues. The V gene's germline CDR1 is SGHNT and CDR2 YYREEE (reference sequence). V was cut by 0 bases and J by 2 bases, with 6 bases left in between. The CDR3 DNA reads as TGTGCCAGCAGCTTGGACAGAACCTACAATGAGCAGTTCTTC. Its protein is CASSLDRTYNEQFF.

The rearrangement uses TRBV27 and TRBJ2-7, with TRBD1 matching 10 bases. The CDR3 length is 14 residues. Germline V gene lookup returns CDR1 MNHEY and CDR2 SMNVEV (reference sequence). J lost 2 bases, V lost 4 bases, and 2 bases had no gene match. CDR3: CASSWGQGPYEQYF. Here the CDR3 DNA reads TGTGCCAGCAGTTGGGGACAGGGGCCCTACGAGCAGTACTTC.

The V gene is TRBV7-3, the J gene TRBJ2-1; D gene uncertain. The CDR3 runs to 13 residues. With 5 bases removed from V and 10 bases from J, the gap between germline ends came to 15 bases. The V gene's germline CDR1 is SGHTA and CDR2 FQGTGA. This chain's CDR3 is CASSLDYSAEQFF. Here the CDR3 DNA reads TGTGCCAGCAGCCTCGATTACTCAGCGGAGCAGTTCTTC.

The chain has TRBV14 and TRBJ2-7, with a possible D match to TRBD1 (6 bases). The CDR3 consists of 17 residues. Trimming left V 2 bases short and J 1 base short, with 18 bases between. Germline V gene data show CDR1 as SGHDN and CDR2 as FVKESK. CDR3 nucleotide sequence: TGTGCCAGCAGCCAACGGTCTGGCCGAGGACAGTCCTACGAGCAGTACTTC. This encodes CASSQRSGRGQSYEQYF. Full variable domain (remainder filled in from reference TRBV14 and TRBJ2-7): EAGVTQFPSHSVIEKGQTVTLRCDPISGHDNLYWYRRVMGKEIKFLLHFVKESKQDESGMPNNRFLAERTGGTYSTLKVQPAELEDSGVYFCASSQRSGRGQSYEQYFGPGTRLTVT.

The chain links TRBV7-9 to TRBJ1-6; D gene uncertain. The V gene lost 0 bases and the J gene lost 8 bases, with 5 bases spanning the gap. The CDR3 totals 13 residues. Germline lookup yields CDR1 SEHNR and CDR2 FQNEAQ (reference sequence). CDR3 protein: CASSLANYSPLHF. The DNA for the CDR3 is TGTGCCAGCAGCTTAGCCAATTATTCACCCCTCCACTTT.